Each of the 24 T cell receptor beta chains below was sequenced from the same sample in a study of T cells in Graves' hyperthyroidism and ophthalmopathy. Regions amplified from RNA transcripts were the TCR beta CDR3 regions. HTBI primers were employed in a first-round RT-PCR of the TCR CDR3. Via MiXCR, TCRdb re-called the multiplex PCR reads, giving one row per CDR3 protein. The sample lists some 490,000 distinct CDR3 sequences, more than 15% occurring once. The sample consisted of blood. These receptors came from a woman in her 30s with Graves' ophthalmopathy.

In this sample, this clonotype turned up many times. The rearrangement links TRBV30 to TRBJ2-1; no firm D call. The length of the CDR3 is 13 residues. Germline loops: CDR1 GTSNPN, CDR2 SVGIG (reference sequence). V was cut by 4 bases and J by 0 bases, with 7 bases left in between. CDR3 bases: TGTGCCTGGATGAGTTCCTCCTACAATGAGCAGTTCTTC. This translates into CAWMSSSYNEQFF.

In regard to this clonotype: A read error may explain this, as a much larger clone is one base away. The V gene is TRBV7-2, the J gene TRBJ2-1; tentatively, D is TRBD1 (7 bases). Germline-derived CDR1 and CDR2 are SGHTA and FQGNSA. V lost 3 bases to trimming and J lost 4 bases, with 16 bases between them. CDR3 length: 16 amino acids. CDR3 coding DNA: TGTGCCAGCAGCTTGGCAGGGGGGTACCCTTACAATGAGCAGTTCTTC. It translates to CASSLAGGYPYNEQFF.

The chain carries TRBV6-1 and TRBJ2-1; 7 bases agree with TRBD1. CDR1 and CDR2 (germline): MNHNS, SASEGT. This CDR3 is 13 amino acids long. After removal of 7 bases from V and 7 bases from J, the junction contained 7 bases not matched to a gene. The CDR3 DNA is TGTGCCAGCACTATGACAGGGTCGAATGAGCAGTTCTTC. Its translation is CASTMTGSNEQFF.

This chain connects TRBV13 to TRBJ2-7; tentatively, D is TRBD2 (5 bases). Trimming took off 4 bases at V and 2 bases at J, with 21 bases between the two ends. The CDR3 sequence is 17 residues long. Germline V gene sequence: CDR1 PRHDT, CDR2 FYEKMQ (reference sequence). The chain's CDR3 is CASSSRRGSLATYEQYF. The CDR3 nucleotides are TGTGCCAGCAGCTCACGACGAGGGAGCTTGGCCACCTACGAGCAGTACTTC.

The V call is TRBV7-2, the J call TRBJ2-1; TRBD2 aligns across 12 bases. CDR1 and CDR2 from the germline V gene are SGHTA and FQGNSA. CDR3 length: 14 amino acids. J gave up 7 bases and V 8 bases, and 6 bases lay outside the gene matches. The CDR3 nucleotides are TGTGCCAGCGCTAGCGGGAGGGCCGGAAATGAGCAGTTCTTC. Translating gives CASASGRAGNEQFF.

V and J are TRBV20-1 and TRBJ2-3; tentatively, D is TRBD2 (6 bases). V lost 5 bases and J lost 0, with 9 bases in between. There are 13 residues in the CDR3. Per the germline V gene, CDR1 is DFQATT and CDR2 is SNEGSKA (reference sequence). The CDR3 sequence is CSAGLASTDTQYF. The CDR3 nucleotides are TGCAGTGCTGGCCTAGCGAGCACAGATACGCAGTATTTT.

This clonotype has a count of ten or more. This sequence joins TRBV12-3 or TRBV12-4 and TRBJ1-5, with TRBD1 as a possible D gene (6 bases). V lost 7 bases to trimming and J lost 0 bases, with 16 bases between them. The length of the CDR3 is 16 residues. This CDR3 is CASTQGGADSNQPQHF. DNA of the CDR3: TGTGCCAGCACCCAAGGGGGGGCCGATAGCAATCAGCCCCAGCATTTT.

This clonotype was detected only a few times. J is TRBJ1-6 and V is TRBV20-1; D uncertain. This CDR3 has 14 amino acids. V lost 6 bases, J lost 2 bases, and 11 bases lay in between. Germline CDR1 DFQATT, CDR2 SNEGSKA (reference sequence). DNA of the CDR3: TGCAGTGCCTCAAAGGGAACCTATAATTCACCCCTCCACTTT. Its protein product is CSASKGTYNSPLHF.

In its sample, this clonotype was seen many times. The chain recombines TRBV27 with TRBJ2-1, with 10 bases matching TRBD2. This CDR3 has 17 residues. With 2 bases clipped from V and 6 bases from J, the junction kept 10 bases outside the gene matches. Per germline, CDR1 MNHEY and CDR2 SMNVEV (reference sequence). The CDR3 DNA reads as TGTGCCAGCAGTTTAATCCCTAGCGGGAGACAGGGCAATGAGCAGTTCTTC. Its translation is CASSLIPSGRQGNEQFF.

This clonotype was recorded at least ten times. V and J are TRBV7-2 and TRBJ2-1, with D perhaps TRBD1 or TRBD2 (5 bases each). Between the trimmed V and J ends, which lost 2 bases and 2 bases, there was a span of 13 bases. This CDR3 has 16 residues. In germline, CDR1 is SGHTA, CDR2 FQGNSA. The CDR3 here is CASSLSGGTPYNEQFF. CDR3 nucleotides: TGTGCCAGCAGCTTAAGTGGGGGAACGCCCTACAATGAGCAGTTCTTC.

This clonotype occurred many times. This sequence joins TRBV7-9 and TRBJ2-3, with D unclear. The CDR3 is 10 residues long. Germline CDR1 is SEHNR and CDR2 is FQNEAQ (reference sequence). Trimming stripped 5 bases from V and 5 bases from J, with 2 bases between. CDR3 sequence (DNA): TGTGCCAGCAGCCGAGATACGCAGTATTTT. It codes for CASSRDTQYF.

The chain is built from TRBV29-1 and TRBJ1-3, with no clear D. Germline values: CDR1 SQVTM, CDR2 ANQGSEA. The germline V and J ends were trimmed by 4 bases and 3 bases, with 4 bases remaining between them. The CDR3 sequence is 11 residues long. CDR3 region: CSVAGGNTIYF. The CDR3, as DNA: TGCAGCGTTGCGGGTGGAAACACCATATATTTT.

This clonotype has ten or more counts. The chain carries TRBV20-1 and TRBJ1-5; D gene ambiguous. Trimming shortened V by 3 bases and J by 1 base, and 10 bases separated the two germline ends. This CDR3 contains 14 residues. The V gene's germline CDR1 is DFQATT and CDR2 SNEGSKA (reference sequence). For the CDR3, the DNA is TGCAGTGCTAGTATCGCCGGCAGCAATCAGCCCCAGCATTTT. This encodes CSASIAGSNQPQHF.

The chain combines TRBV4-3 with TRBJ1-1, with D possibly being TRBD1 (6 bases). Deletions cut 4 bases from V and 9 bases from J, with 15 bases between. CDR3 size: 13 residues. Germline V CDR1 and CDR2: LGHNA, YSLEER. CDR3 residues: CASSLSGGRQAFF. In DNA form, the CDR3 reads TGCGCCAGCAGCCTATCCGGGGGCCGCCAAGCTTTCTTT.

The sample holds a few counts of this clonotype. The V gene is TRBV6-5, the J gene TRBJ2-7, with 13 bases fitting TRBD2. Per the germline V gene, CDR1 is MNHEY and CDR2 is SVGAGI. The J segment lost 3 bases and the V segment lost 2 bases, leaving 10 bases of the junction unmatched. The CDR3 has 18 amino acids. The CDR3 coding sequence is TGTGCCAGCAGTTACCCCATCGGTCGGACTAGCGGGAGCTACGAGCAGTACTTC. This codes for CASSYPIGRTSGSYEQYF.

This clonotype appeared a single time. No conserved phenylalanine or tryptophan ends this CDR3, so it is likely a read error. The chain joins TRBV4-3 to TRBJ2-4; D not certain. This CDR3 is built from 19 residues. The V gene lost 0 bases and the J gene lost 0 bases, with 18 bases spanning the gap. The germline V gene encodes CDR1 LGHNA and CDR2 YSLEER. The CDR3 spells CASSQDDAGIALAKNIQYL. The DNA of the CDR3 is TGCGCCAGCAGCCAAGACGATGCTGGAATAGCCCTAGCCAAAAACATTCAGTACCTC.

This clonotype was counted ten times or more. V and J are TRBV28 and TRBJ2-4, with 11 bases lining up with TRBD2. The CDR3 has 16 residues. CDR1 and CDR2 (germline): MDHEN, SYDVKM. Unmatched junction bases numbered 9, after V lost 6 bases and J lost 5 bases. The CDR3: CASSLRSSGRQNIQYF. The CDR3 nucleotides are TGTGCCAGCAGCCTAAGGTCTAGCGGGAGGCAAAACATTCAGTACTTC.

This clonotype was seen repeatedly, ten times or more. The chain is built from TRBV6-1 and TRBJ2-5, with TRBD1 as a possible D gene (5 bases). Germline CDR1 and CDR2: MNHNS and SASEGT. Trimming took off 7 bases at V and 5 bases at J, with 11 bases between the two ends. The CDR3 spans 12 residues. The CDR3 bases are TGTGCCAGCACTGGCAGGGCGGAGACCCAGTACTTC. Its translation is CASTGRAETQYF.

The chain combines TRBV29-1 with TRBJ2-5, with D possibly matching TRBD1 (6 bases). Trimming stripped 7 bases from V and 5 bases from J, with 20 bases between. This CDR3 region has 14 residues. CDR1 is SQVTM, CDR2 ANQGSEA, per germline. The DNA for the CDR3 is TGCAGCGGGGGGCACAGGGATGGCCGGGAGACCCAGTACTTC. This translates into CSGGHRDGRETQYF. The full variable domain, its missing parts supplied by reference TRBV29-1 and TRBJ2-5, is SAVISQKPSRDICQRGTSLTIQCQVDSQVTMMFWYRQQPGQSLTLIATANQGSEATYESGFVIDKFPISRPNLTFSTLTVSNMSPEDSSIYLCSGGHRDGRETQYFGPGTRLLVL.

At least ten counts were recorded for this clonotype. The chain recombines TRBV20-1 with TRBJ2-5; no clear D. The CDR3 sequence is 13 residues long. V was shortened by 5 bases and J by 1 base, with 11 bases between the two germline ends. CDR1 and CDR2 (germline): DFQATT, SNEGSKA (reference sequence). The CDR3 bases are TGCAGTGCTCCCGGGCGGTTCCAAGAGACCCAGTACTTC. Translating gives CSAPGRFQETQYF.

V gene TRBV18 combines with J gene TRBJ2-3; a weak D match, TRBD1 (5 bases). Germline loops: CDR1 KGHSH, CDR2 LQKENI. V lost 3 bases, J lost 6 bases, and 16 bases lay in between. The CDR3 totals 15 residues. CDR3 in amino acids: CASSPGGQYRDTQYF. The CDR3 bases are TGTGCCAGCTCACCGGGTGGACAATACCGCGATACGCAGTATTTT.

A few counts support this clonotype. This chain connects TRBV15 to TRBJ2-1, with D perhaps TRBD2 (6 bases). The germline V and J ends were trimmed by 5 bases and 7 bases, with 21 bases remaining between them. The CDR3 is made up of 16 amino acids. Germline V gene sequence: CDR1 LNHNV, CDR2 YYDKDF (reference sequence). CDR3 bases: TGTGCCACCAGCTTTCGAGCCGGGGGAGGCCCTAATGAGCAGTTCTTC. Protein: CATSFRAGGGPNEQFF.

This clonotype was found a few times. The chain links TRBV20-1 to TRBJ2-5; D possibly corresponds to TRBD1 (6 bases). CDR3 length: 13 amino acids. V was cut by 6 bases and J by 4 bases, with 15 bases left in between. The germline CDR1 and CDR2 sequences are DFQATT and SNEGSKA (reference sequence). CDR3 sequence: CSARFGRGETQYF. CDR3 in DNA: TGCAGTGCAAGGTTCGGCAGGGGAGAGACCCAGTACTTC.

This clonotype has at least ten counts. The CDR3 loop is CSVEDLQGLASYEQYF. The CDR3 DNA is TGCAGCGTTGAAGATCTACAGGGACTAGCCTCCTACGAGCAGTACTTC. This chain links TRBV29-1 with TRBJ2-7; 9 nucleotides line up with TRBD2. This CDR3 region has 16 residues. Trimming removed 0 bases from V and 0 bases from J; junction bases left unmatched: 6. CDR1 and CDR2 (germline): SQVTM, ANQGSEA.